These 8 T cell receptor beta chains were all obtained from the same sample, sequenced in a study of cytomegalovirus exposure and HLA in healthy donors. Use of 60 Vbeta and 13 Jbeta primers characterized the PCR. Libraries were prepared by immunoSEQ multiplex PCR; TCRdb keeps only in-frame clonotypes and omits some of them. The data show around 220,000 clones, about 83% seen once. Sequenced: PBMCs. The source is a girl between 5 and 17 years old in good health and CMV-seronegative.

CDR3 in amino acids: CASSLGTSGTDTQYF. CDR3 DNA sequence: TGCGCCAGCAGCTTGGGGACTAGCGGCACAGATACGCAGTATTTT. The gene calls are TRBV5-1 and TRBJ2-3; 9 bases fit TRBD2. From germline, CDR1 is SGHRS and CDR2 YFSETQ. There are 15 residues in the CDR3. V was pared by 0 bases and J by 1 base, with 0 bases of the junction left unmatched.

This chain uses TRBV29-1 with TRBJ2-1, with 9 bases that match TRBD2. Losses at the gene ends were 5 bases for V and 9 bases for J; bases not matched to a gene: 5. This CDR3 has 12 amino acids. CDR1 is SQVTM, CDR2 ANQGSEA, per germline. The CDR3 loop is CSVSSGSGEQFF. Here the CDR3 DNA reads TGCAGCGTTAGTAGCGGGAGCGGTGAGCAGTTCTTC.

The chain uses TRBV20-1 and TRBJ1-2; possible D gene TRBD1, 6 bases. The CDR3 sequence is 11 residues long. The germline gives CDR1 DFQATT, CDR2 SNEGSKA (reference sequence). Deletions cut 4 bases from V and 8 bases from J, with 11 bases between. CDR3 loop: CSAIPQGGYTF. The DNA for the CDR3 is TGCAGTGCTATTCCCCAGGGGGGCTACACCTTC.

This clone was seen a single time. The genes are TRBV15 and TRBJ1-3, with D tentatively TRBD1 (6 bases). Germline V gene data show CDR1 as LNHNV and CDR2 as YYDKDF (reference sequence). This CDR3 spans 15 amino acids. V was cut by 6 bases and J by 3 bases, with 15 bases left in between. The CDR3 loop reads CATRRTEGDGNTIYF. CDR3 coding DNA: TGTGCCACCAGGAGGACAGAAGGGGATGGAAACACCATATATTTT.

This clone came up once. This chain joins TRBV4-1 and TRBJ1-6; no clear D. The length of the CDR3 is 16 residues. CDR1 is MGHRA, CDR2 YSYEKL, per germline. V was cut by 6 bases and J by 7 bases, with 19 bases left in between. The DNA for the CDR3 is TGCGCCAGCAGTTTACCGGGGAATTTCATCAATTCACCCCTCCACTTT. Encoded protein: CASSLPGNFINSPLHF.

This clone was seen only once. The V gene is TRBV6-1, the J gene TRBJ1-2, with D possibly TRBD1 on 5 matching bases. Germline V lookup: CDR1 MNHNS, CDR2 SASEGT. V was shortened by 3 bases and J by 8 bases, with 16 bases between the two germline ends. The CDR3 runs 14 residues. The chain's CDR3 is CASSESSLSGGYTF. The CDR3 bases are TGTGCCAGCAGTGAGTCCTCACTATCAGGGGGCTACACCTTC.

This clone was seen a handful of times. The J gene is TRBJ2-1, the V gene TRBV6-1; the D gene is possibly TRBD2 (6 bases). V shed 4 bases and J shed 8 bases, with 24 bases lying between them. Per the germline V gene, CDR1 is MNHNS and CDR2 is SASEGT. The CDR3 has 17 residues. The chain's CDR3 is CASSGLAPDPLGHEQFF. CDR3 nucleotide sequence: TGTGCCAGCAGTGGCCTAGCGCCGGATCCACTTGGGCATGAGCAGTTCTTC.

The rearrangement joins TRBV28 to TRBJ2-3, with 8 bases fitting TRBD2. Germline V CDR1 and CDR2: MDHEN, SYDVKM. The junction had 10 bases not matched to a gene; V was cut back by 7 bases and J by 4 bases. CDR3 length: 15 amino acids. The CDR3 DNA is TGTGCCAGCAATAGCGGGACCCGAAGACCAGATACGCAGTATTTT. Amino acid sequence: CASNSGTRRPDTQYF.